This T cell receptor beta chain was captured in a study of T cell changes during pregnancy in multiple sclerosis. Repertoires were generated with immunoSEQ multiplex PCR, while TCRdb's copy carries only in-frame clones and drops some. The table has about 100,000 clones, around 92% seen once. V was cut by 3 bases and J by 5 bases, with 11 bases left in between. This CDR3 comprises 14 residues. Germline CDR1 LNHDA, CDR2 SQIVND (reference sequence). The input for sequencing was peripheral blood, taken in the second trimester of pregnancy. The TCR comes from a female donor with multiple sclerosis, enrolled in a pregnancy study. The chain uses TRBV19 and TRBJ2-1; TRBD2 is a possible D gene (5 bases). CDR3 nucleotide sequence: TGTGCCAGTAGTATTTCGAAAGCGGACAATGAGCAGTTCTTC. It yields the protein CASSISKADNEQFF.